The source of this T cell receptor (beta chain) is a study of blood T cell repertoires in COVID-19. The overall study: Sources were T cells, B-cell-depleted T cells, or PBMCs; the material itself was cDNA or gDNA.

Per the original data handling: By means of reference gene primer amplification, nucleated cell counts were estimated. Sequencing used immunoSEQ multiplex PCR; TCRdb keeps in-frame clones, though not all of them. Clone size and V and J calls were adopted from that table, with D and trimming inferred from the DNA. The sample has 97,000 or so clones; 84% are singletons. Trimming cost V 6 bases and J 4 bases, with 22 bases left between them. This CDR3 spans 17 amino acids. In germline, CDR1 is LNHDA, CDR2 SQIVND (reference sequence). The rearrangement uses TRBV19 and TRBJ1-5; D is possibly TRBD1 (5 bases). The TCR sequence derives from a man in his forties with active or convalescent COVID-19. The sample comprised peripheral blood. This chain's CDR3 is CASRRDRARSLNQPQHF. In DNA, the CDR3 is TGTGCCAGTAGGCGCGACAGAGCTCGGAGCTTAAATCAGCCCCAGCATTTT.